The rows below give T cell receptor beta chains drawn from one sample of a study of blood T cell repertoires in COVID-19. Generated by immunoSEQ multiplex PCR, the TCRdb table keeps only in-frame clones and is missing some. This sample has a few hundred thousand clones, with roughly nine tenths found just once. Sample: PBMCs or T cells enriched from blood (not recorded which). The receptors shown here come from a woman aged 50 to 65 who had been exposed to COVID-19. Both conserved end residues are part of each CDR3. A D gene is named only where the DNA matches it firmly. Clone size is stated in some rows and not others, as once, few, many or a class when expanded.

v_gene: TRBV7-9
j_gene: TRBJ1-2
len: 16
d_gene: TRBD1
abundance: once
CDR3aa: CASSRNDDRGDYGYTF
CDR3nt: TGTGCCAGCAGCCGAAACGACGACAGGGGTGATTATGGCTACACCTTC

v_gene: TRBV27
j_gene: TRBJ2-3
len: 17
d_gene: TRBD1
abundance: once
CDR3aa: CASSRLTGQESTDTQYF
CDR3nt: TGTGCCAGCAGTCGATTGACGGGACAGGAGAGCACAGATACGCAGTATTTT

v_gene: TRBV28
j_gene: TRBJ2-2
len: 16
d_gene: NA
abundance: once
CDR3aa: CASSLRPDRNSGELFF
CDR3nt: TGTGCCAGCAGCCTCCGCCCGGACAGAAATTCTGGGGAGCTGTTTTTT

v_gene: TRBV28
j_gene: TRBJ1-1
len: 13
d_gene: NA
abundance: NA
CDR3aa: CASSPRQYTEAFF
CDR3nt: TGTGCCAGCAGTCCGAGACAGTACACTGAAGCTTTCTTT

v_gene: TRBV7-2
j_gene: TRBJ2-1
len: 18
d_gene: TRBD2
abundance: NA
CDR3aa: CASSFGAGLLAGYNEQFF
CDR3nt: TGTGCCAGCAGCTTTGGGGCGGGTTTACTAGCGGGCTACAATGAGCAGTTCTTC

v_gene: TRBV5-1
j_gene: TRBJ2-3
len: 14
d_gene: NA
abundance: NA
CDR3aa: CASSLAQLTDTQYF
CDR3nt: TGCGCCAGCAGCTTGGCACAGTTGACAGATACGCAGTATTTT

v_gene: TRBV28
j_gene: TRBJ1-2
len: 14
d_gene: NA
abundance: NA
CDR3aa: CASSLMRGEHGYTF
CDR3nt: TGTGCCAGCAGTTTAATGCGGGGGGAGCATGGCTACACCTTC

v_gene: TRBV9
j_gene: TRBJ2-7
len: 18
d_gene: NA
abundance: NA
CDR3aa: CASSVGPPTVGGLGEQYF
CDR3nt: TGTGCCAGCAGCGTAGGTCCGCCAACCGTGGGGGGGCTTGGCGAGCAGTACTTC

v_gene: TRBV5-1
j_gene: TRBJ2-1
len: 16
d_gene: NA
abundance: NA
CDR3aa: CASSRSGASSYNEQFF
CDR3nt: TGCGCCAGCAGCCGGTCGGGAGCGAGCTCCTACAATGAGCAGTTCTTC

v_gene: TRBV7-9
j_gene: TRBJ2-3
len: 19
d_gene: NA
abundance: NA
CDR3aa: CASSPTPPHSGYSTDTQYF
CDR3nt: TGTGCCAGCAGCCCAACTCCACCTCATAGCGGATATAGCACAGATACGCAGTATTTT

v_gene: TRBV10-2
j_gene: TRBJ1-1
len: 13
d_gene: NA
abundance: NA
CDR3aa: CASSGHRNTEAFF
CDR3nt: TGCGCCAGCAGTGGTCACAGGAACACTGAAGCTTTCTTT

v_gene: TRBV12-3/TRBV12-4
j_gene: TRBJ2-1
len: 11
d_gene: NA
abundance: NA
CDR3aa: CASSGALEQFF
CDR3nt: TGTGCCAGCAGTGGGGCGCTAGAGCAGTTCTTC

v_gene: TRBV28
j_gene: TRBJ1-1
len: 12
d_gene: NA
abundance: NA
CDR3aa: CASERSRTEAFF
CDR3nt: TGTGCCAGCGAAAGGAGTCGCACTGAAGCTTTCTTT

v_gene: TRBV18
j_gene: TRBJ2-6
len: 17
d_gene: NA
abundance: once
CDR3aa: CASSPLVTYSGANVLTF
CDR3nt: TGTGCCAGCTCACCACTTGTTACTTACTCTGGGGCCAACGTCCTGACTTTC

v_gene: TRBV7-8
j_gene: TRBJ1-6
len: 14
d_gene: TRBD1
abundance: NA
CDR3aa: CASSWTGGNSPLHF
CDR3nt: TGTGCCAGCAGCTGGACAGGGGGCAATTCACCCCTCCACTTT

v_gene: TRBV28
j_gene: TRBJ1-5
len: 15
d_gene: NA
abundance: NA
CDR3aa: CASSFGGWGNQPQHF
CDR3nt: TGTGCCAGCAGTTTTGGGGGGTGGGGCAATCAGCCCCAGCATTTT

v_gene: TRBV20-1
j_gene: TRBJ1-1
len: 15
d_gene: TRBD1
abundance: NA
CDR3aa: CSASRTGPSPTEAFF
CDR3nt: TGCAGTGCTAGTCGGACAGGGCCCTCGCCCACTGAAGCTTTCTTT

v_gene: TRBV5-6
j_gene: TRBJ1-2
len: 16
d_gene: TRBD1
abundance: NA
CDR3aa: CASRLRDRGHAGGYTF
CDR3nt: TGTGCCAGCAGACTAAGGGACAGGGGGCACGCTGGTGGCTACACCTTC

v_gene: TRBV18
j_gene: TRBJ1-5
len: 14
d_gene: NA
abundance: NA
CDR3aa: CASSPRQDNQPQHF
CDR3nt: TGTGCCAGCTCACCCCGGCAGGACAATCAGCCCCAGCATTTT

v_gene: TRBV29-1
j_gene: TRBJ1-1
len: 13
d_gene: NA
abundance: NA
CDR3aa: CSGGGGMNTEAFF
CDR3nt: TGCAGCGGAGGGGGGGGGATGAACACTGAAGCTTTCTTT

v_gene: TRBV28
j_gene: TRBJ2-7
len: 15
d_gene: NA
abundance: NA
CDR3aa: CASSLPSNYNYEQYF
CDR3nt: TGTGCCAGCAGTTTGCCCAGCAACTACAACTACGAGCAGTACTTC

v_gene: TRBV6-2/TRBV6-3
j_gene: TRBJ2-1
len: 18
d_gene: TRBD1
abundance: once
CDR3aa: CASSRLPPGQSTYNEQFF
CDR3nt: TGTGCCAGCAGTCGCCTTCCTCCGGGACAGTCAACCTACAATGAGCAGTTCTTC

v_gene: TRBV7-2
j_gene: TRBJ2-3
len: 16
d_gene: NA
abundance: NA
CDR3aa: CASSALPRGLVDTQYF
CDR3nt: TGTGCCAGCAGCGCGCTACCCAGGGGCCTGGTGGATACGCAGTATTTT

v_gene: TRBV6-6
j_gene: TRBJ2-1
len: 13
d_gene: NA
abundance: NA
CDR3aa: CASSYGRSNEQFF
CDR3nt: TGTGCCAGCAGTTACGGGAGGAGTAATGAGCAGTTCTTC

v_gene: TRBV10-3
j_gene: TRBJ1-5
len: 13
d_gene: TRBD1
abundance: NA
CDR3aa: CAIGTAGNQPQHF
CDR3nt: TGTGCCATCGGGACAGCTGGGAATCAGCCCCAGCATTTT

v_gene: TRBV10-2
j_gene: TRBJ2-6
len: 15
d_gene: NA
abundance: NA
CDR3aa: CASSERGSGANVLTF
CDR3nt: TGCGCCAGCAGTGAGAGGGGCTCTGGGGCCAACGTCCTGACTTTC

v_gene: TRBV9
j_gene: TRBJ1-6
len: 16
d_gene: NA
abundance: NA
CDR3aa: CASSLTGSSYNSPLHF
CDR3nt: TGTGCCAGCAGCCTTACAGGGTCCTCCTATAATTCACCCCTCCACTTT

v_gene: TRBV19
j_gene: TRBJ2-1
len: 13
d_gene: NA
abundance: NA
CDR3aa: CASRLRGDNEQFF
CDR3nt: TGTGCCAGTAGACTCAGGGGAGACAATGAGCAGTTCTTC

v_gene: TRBV30
j_gene: TRBJ1-1
len: 11
d_gene: NA
abundance: NA
CDR3aa: CAWSVGWAAFF
CDR3nt: TGTGCCTGGAGTGTTGGTTGGGCGGCTTTCTTT

v_gene: TRBV5-1
j_gene: TRBJ1-4
len: 15
d_gene: TRBD1
abundance: NA
CDR3aa: CASSPRSGGYEKLFF
CDR3nt: TGCGCCAGCAGCCCCCGTTCAGGGGGATATGAAAAACTGTTTTTT

v_gene: TRBV19
j_gene: TRBJ2-5
len: 16
d_gene: NA
abundance: NA
CDR3aa: CASRLSGALIQETQYF
CDR3nt: TGTGCCAGTAGGCTATCAGGGGCCCTAATCCAAGAGACCCAGTACTTC

v_gene: TRBV7-8
j_gene: TRBJ1-1
len: 14
d_gene: TRBD1
abundance: NA
CDR3aa: CASSATTGGREAFF
CDR3nt: TGTGCCAGCAGCGCGACGACAGGGGGCCGTGAAGCTTTCTTT

v_gene: TRBV6-1
j_gene: TRBJ1-2
len: 16
d_gene: TRBD1
abundance: once
CDR3aa: CASSGGTGGESNGYTF
CDR3nt: TGTGCCAGCAGTGGTGGGACAGGGGGCGAGTCAAATGGCTACACCTTC

v_gene: TRBV2
j_gene: TRBJ1-2
len: 15
d_gene: NA
abundance: NA
CDR3aa: CASSPNPDSFSGYTF
CDR3nt: TGTGCCAGCAGCCCGAACCCGGACTCTTTTAGTGGCTACACCTTC

v_gene: TRBV20-1
j_gene: TRBJ1-1
len: 13
d_gene: NA
abundance: once
CDR3aa: CSASFGGNTEAFF
CDR3nt: TGCAGTGCTAGTTTTGGCGGGAACACTGAAGCTTTCTTT

v_gene: TRBV27
j_gene: TRBJ1-3
len: 17
d_gene: TRBD1
abundance: NA
CDR3aa: CASSLSSLGTAGNTIYF
CDR3nt: TGTGCCAGCAGTTTATCATCCCTGGGGACAGCCGGAAACACCATATATTTT

v_gene: TRBV27
j_gene: TRBJ1-6
len: 17
d_gene: NA
abundance: NA
CDR3aa: CASSKGPDSQYNSPLHF
CDR3nt: TGTGCCAGCAGCAAAGGGCCGGACAGCCAATATAATTCACCCCTCCACTTT

v_gene: TRBV10-3
j_gene: TRBJ2-3
len: 16
d_gene: TRBD2
abundance: NA
CDR3aa: CAISISAGGSTDTQYF
CDR3nt: TGTGCCATCAGTATATCAGCGGGGGGGAGCACAGATACGCAGTATTTT

v_gene: TRBV30
j_gene: TRBJ2-1
len: 18
d_gene: NA
abundance: few
CDR3aa: CAWSVHRGGGGGYNEQFF
CDR3nt: TGTGCCTGGAGTGTACATAGAGGAGGGGGGGGCGGATACAATGAGCAGTTCTTC

v_gene: TRBV5-1
j_gene: TRBJ1-5
len: 14
d_gene: TRBD1
abundance: NA
CDR3aa: CASSYGTGDQPQHF
CDR3nt: TGCGCCAGCAGCTATGGGACAGGGGATCAGCCCCAGCATTTT

v_gene: TRBV4-1
j_gene: TRBJ2-7
len: 18
d_gene: NA
abundance: NA
CDR3aa: CASSRWKGLALNNYEQYF
CDR3nt: TGCGCCAGCAGCCGTTGGAAGGGGCTCGCCCTGAACAACTACGAGCAGTACTTC

v_gene: TRBV7-8
j_gene: TRBJ2-1
len: 15
d_gene: TRBD2
abundance: NA
CDR3aa: CASSLGGGAYNEQFF
CDR3nt: TGTGCCAGCAGCTTAGGCGGGGGGGCCTACAATGAGCAGTTCTTC

v_gene: TRBV28
j_gene: TRBJ2-7
len: 14
d_gene: NA
abundance: NA
CDR3aa: CASTVGLGSYEQYF
CDR3nt: TGTGCCAGCACCGTGGGGCTGGGCTCCTACGAGCAGTACTTC

v_gene: TRBV5-5
j_gene: TRBJ1-3
len: 18
d_gene: NA
abundance: NA
CDR3aa: CASSLEVGGDRPGNTIYF
CDR3nt: TGTGCCAGCAGCTTGGAAGTAGGGGGGGATCGACCCGGAAACACCATATATTTT

v_gene: TRBV4-1
j_gene: TRBJ2-2
len: 18
d_gene: NA
abundance: NA
CDR3aa: CASSPSVAGLSNTGELFF
CDR3nt: TGCGCCAGCAGCCCGTCAGTGGCGGGACTGTCGAACACCGGGGAGCTGTTTTTT

v_gene: TRBV18
j_gene: TRBJ1-4
len: 17
d_gene: NA
abundance: NA
CDR3aa: CASSPPGELATNEKLFF
CDR3nt: TGTGCCAGCTCACCACCGGGCGAACTTGCAACTAATGAAAAACTGTTTTTT

v_gene: TRBV6-1
j_gene: TRBJ2-1
len: 17
d_gene: TRBD1
abundance: NA
CDR3aa: CASSEVLGQGTSNEQFF
CDR3nt: TGTGCCAGCAGTGAAGTGTTGGGACAGGGCACATCAAATGAGCAGTTCTTC

v_gene: TRBV28
j_gene: TRBJ1-5
len: 18
d_gene: TRBD1
abundance: NA
CDR3aa: CASSPSRTGFYSNQPQHF
CDR3nt: TGTGCCAGCAGTCCCTCTCGGACAGGCTTCTATAGCAATCAGCCCCAGCATTTT

v_gene: TRBV11-3
j_gene: TRBJ2-2
len: 14
d_gene: NA
abundance: NA
CDR3aa: CASRGRSNTGELFF
CDR3nt: TGTGCCAGCAGGGGCAGATCGAACACCGGGGAGCTGTTTTTT

v_gene: TRBV5-1
j_gene: TRBJ1-5
len: 14
d_gene: NA
abundance: NA
CDR3aa: CASSLRTGDQPQHF
CDR3nt: TGCGCCAGCAGCTTAAGGACGGGGGATCAGCCCCAGCATTTT

v_gene: TRBV5-1
j_gene: TRBJ2-1
len: 15
d_gene: NA
abundance: NA
CDR3aa: CASSLESGSYNEQFF
CDR3nt: TGCGCCAGCAGCTTGGAGAGCGGGTCCTACAATGAGCAGTTCTTC

v_gene: TRBV19
j_gene: TRBJ1-5
len: 11
d_gene: NA
abundance: NA
CDR3aa: CASSQGGAQHF
CDR3nt: TGTGCCAGTAGTCAAGGGGGGGCCCAGCATTTT

v_gene: TRBV10-3
j_gene: TRBJ1-1
len: 13
d_gene: NA
abundance: NA
CDR3aa: CATKREMNTEAFF
CDR3nt: TGTGCCACCAAGAGGGAAATGAACACTGAAGCTTTCTTT

v_gene: TRBV2
j_gene: TRBJ1-5
len: 15
d_gene: NA
abundance: NA
CDR3aa: CASSYRAYSNQPQHF
CDR3nt: TGTGCCAGCAGTTACAGGGCCTATAGCAATCAGCCCCAGCATTTT

v_gene: TRBV7-8
j_gene: TRBJ2-3
len: 18
d_gene: TRBD1
abundance: NA
CDR3aa: CASSYDHRTGESTDTQYF
CDR3nt: TGTGCCAGCAGCTACGACCACAGGACAGGGGAGAGCACAGATACGCAGTATTTT

v_gene: TRBV5-4
j_gene: TRBJ2-4
len: 15
d_gene: TRBD1
abundance: NA
CDR3aa: CASSLAPGTENIQYF
CDR3nt: TGTGCCAGCAGCTTGGCCCCGGGGACAGAAAACATTCAGTACTTC

v_gene: TRBV7-9
j_gene: TRBJ1-5
len: 14
d_gene: NA
abundance: few
CDR3aa: CASSLGGRGQPQHF
CDR3nt: TGTGCCAGCAGCTTAGGAGGCAGAGGGCAGCCCCAGCATTTT

v_gene: TRBV5-1
j_gene: TRBJ1-1
len: 16
d_gene: TRBD1
abundance: NA
CDR3aa: CASSLAGGHLNTEAFF
CDR3nt: TGCGCCAGCAGCTTGGCAGGGGGCCACTTGAACACTGAAGCTTTCTTT

v_gene: TRBV27
j_gene: TRBJ1-5
len: 16
d_gene: NA
abundance: NA
CDR3aa: CASSPVAGVSNQPQHF
CDR3nt: TGTGCCAGCAGTCCAGTAGCGGGGGTTAGCAATCAGCCCCAGCATTTT